The 31 T cell receptor beta chains listed next were all sequenced from one sample in a study of graft-versus-host responses after intestinal transplantation. These receptors have no known antigen. Here immunoSEQ multiplex PCR was the method, and the copy in TCRdb shows in-frame clones only, minus some. Of 40,000 to 55,000 clones listed, about 90% are singletons. The input for sequencing was unstimulated CD4+ T cells sorted from spleen or lymph node cells, taken before transplant. Source of these receptors: a human donor who was the organ donor for an intestinal transplant.

In DNA, the CDR3 is TGTGCCAGCAGTCGAAGGGGGGACAGGGGACAATACACTGAAGCTTTCTTT. Amino acid sequence: CASSRRGDRGQYTEAFF. This chain connects TRBV28 to TRBJ1-1, with 10 bases fitting TRBD1. CDR3 size: 17 residues. The germline V gene encodes CDR1 MDHEN and CDR2 SYDVKM. Trimming cost V 5 bases and J 3 bases; bases outside gene matches: 12. The whole variable domain, remainder taken from reference TRBV28 and TRBJ1-1, is DVKVTQSSRYLVKRTGEKVFLECVQDMDHENMFWYRQDPGLGLRLIYFSYDVKMKEKGDIPEGYSVSREKKERFSLILESASTNQTSMYLCASSRRGDRGQYTEAFFGQGTRLTVV.

The chain employs TRBV21-1 and TRBJ2-1; the table's D gene call, TRBD2, was not cross checked with the DNA. TRBV21-1 is listed as a pseudogene. The CDR3 totals 17 residues. CDR3 protein: CASSKAIAGPRLGEQFF. The CDR3 DNA reads TGTGCCAGCAGCAAAGCGATAGCGGGGCCCCGTTTGGGTGAGCAGTTCTTC.

The rearrangement links TRBV27 to TRBJ1-3, with D hard to call. The germline V and J ends were trimmed by 6 bases and 10 bases, with 16 bases remaining between them. Germline values: CDR1 MNHEY, CDR2 SMNVEV (reference sequence). CDR3 size: 13 residues. CDR3 DNA sequence: TGTGCCAGCAGGAACGGGGAGACGGCGACCATATATTTT. Translated, it gives CASRNGETATIYF.

The chain uses TRBV9 and TRBJ1-2; D might be TRBD1 (6 bases). The CDR3 spans 13 residues. Per the germline V gene, CDR1 is SGDLS and CDR2 is YYNGEE. V lost 2 bases to trimming and J lost 5 bases, with 10 bases between them. The DNA of the CDR3 is TGTGCCAGCAGCGTGGGAGGGGGTTATGGCTACACCTTC. Translating gives CASSVGGGYGYTF. The variable domain in full, completed from reference TRBV9 and TRBJ1-2, reads DSGVTQTPKHLITATGQRVTLRCSPRSGDLSVYWYQQSLDQGLQFLIQYYNGEERAKGNILERFSAQQFPDLHSELNLSSLELGDSALYFCASSVGGGYGYTFGSGTRLTVV.

This sequence joins TRBV7-2 and TRBJ1-5; no definite D call. The V end was cut by 3 bases, the J end by 5 bases, with 8 bases between. The CDR3 has 13 residues. Germline V CDR1 and CDR2: SGHTA, FQGNSA. The DNA of the CDR3 is TGTGCCAGCAGCTTGTCGTATGATCAGCCCCAGCATTTT. This encodes CASSLSYDQPQHF. The complete variable domain, with remaining parts taken from reference TRBV7-2 and TRBJ1-5, reads GAGVSQSPSNKVTEKGKDVELRCDPISGHTALYWYRQSLGQGLEFLIYFQGNSAPDKSGLPSDRFSAERTGGSVSTLTIQRTQQEDSAVYLCASSLSYDQPQHFGDGTRLSIL.

This chain links TRBV5-6 with TRBJ2-7, with D possibly being TRBD1 (5 bases). The CDR3 is 15 residues long. CDR1 and CDR2 (germline): SGHDT, YYEEEE. V lost 5 bases and J 4 bases, leaving 19 bases between the germline ends. CDR3 loop: CASRISFRTRYEQYF. The CDR3 DNA reads as TGTGCCAGCAGGATTTCGTTCAGGACACGATACGAGCAGTACTTC. The variable domain in full, with the rest retrieved from reference TRBV5-6 and TRBJ2-7, is DAGVTQSPTHLIKTRGQQVTLRCSPKSGHDTVSWYQQALGQGPQFIFQYYEEEERQRGNFPDRFSGHQFPNYSSELNVNALLLGDSALYLCASRISFRTRYEQYFGPGTRLTVT.

This chain uses TRBV5-1 with TRBJ2-7; 8 positions match TRBD2. CDR3 size: 15 residues. The junction had 11 bases not matched to a gene; V was cut back by 4 bases and J by 5 bases. CDR1 and CDR2 from the germline V gene are SGHRS and YFSETQ. The CDR3 sequence is CASSPGLVGLDEQYF. The CDR3 nucleotides are TGCGCCAGCAGCCCGGGACTAGTAGGTTTGGACGAGCAGTACTTC.

The chain uses TRBV7-6 and TRBJ1-1, with 8 bases that match TRBD1. CDR1 SGHVS and CDR2 FNYEAQ come from the germline V gene. The trim removed 2 bases at V and 1 base at J, leaving 9 bases unmatched. CDR3 size: 17 residues. The CDR3 DNA sequence: TGTGCCAGCAGCTTAACCGGGACAGGTAGGGCGAACACTGAAGCTTTCTTT. Translation gives CASSLTGTGRANTEAFF.

This clone has only one observation. This chain links TRBV7-8 with TRBJ1-5, with 9 bases matching TRBD1. The CDR3 is 16 residues long. Germline loops: CDR1 SGHVS, CDR2 FQNEAQ. Trimming at V came to 4 bases and at J to 7 bases, leaving 11 bases not matched to a gene. CDR3 sequence (DNA): TGTGCCAGCAGCTCAGCCCACCGGGACAGGGAACAGCCCCAGCATTTT. Translated, it gives CASSSAHRDREQPQHF.

The rearrangement links TRBV11-2 to TRBJ2-3; 9 positions match TRBD1. J gave up 3 bases and V 0 bases, and 4 bases lay outside the gene matches. The V gene's germline CDR1 is SGHAT and CDR2 FQNNGV. CDR3 length: 16 amino acids. The CDR3 region has the DNA TGTGCCAGCAGCTTAGAGGGACAGGGTTTTACAGATACGCAGTATTTT. Translating it yields CASSLEGQGFTDTQYF.

This clone was found once. The chain uses TRBV7-8 and TRBJ2-7, with TRBD2 identical over 9 bases. CDR3 length: 16 amino acids. The V gene's germline CDR1 is SGHVS and CDR2 FQNEAQ. The trim removed 1 base at V and 9 bases at J, leaving 13 bases unmatched. The CDR3 here is CASSLVAGVRGPGQYF. The DNA of the CDR3 is TGTGCCAGCAGCTTAGTAGCGGGGGTGCGGGGCCCGGGGCAGTACTTC.

The J gene is TRBJ2-7, the V gene TRBV4-2; a weak D match, TRBD2 (6 bases). This CDR3 region has 15 residues. CDR1 is LGHNA, CDR2 YNFKEQ, per germline. V lost 1 base and J lost 0, with 10 bases in between. The CDR3 DNA follows: TGTGCCAGCAGCCAAGTGGCGGGGCACTCCTACGAGCAGTACTTC. Protein: CASSQVAGHSYEQYF.

The J gene is TRBJ1-4, the V gene TRBV7-8, with D maybe TRBD1 (5 bases). Germline-derived CDR1 and CDR2 are SGHVS and FQNEAQ. The CDR3 is 15 amino acids. V dropped 1 base and J dropped 7 bases, with 13 bases sitting between them. The DNA of the CDR3 is TGTGCCAGCAGCTTAGGGCAGGGAAAAGGTGAAAAACTGTTTTTT. Amino acids: CASSLGQGKGEKLFF.

V and J are TRBV7-2 and TRBJ2-5; no definite D call. Trimming cost V 0 bases and J 0 bases, with 5 bases left between them. CDR1 SGHTA and CDR2 FQGNSA come from the germline V gene. The CDR3 totals 14 residues. The CDR3 nucleotides are TGTGCCAGCAGCTTAGCGGGCAACCAAGAGACCCAGTACTTC. Its translation is CASSLAGNQETQYF.

This clone came up a few times. The genes are TRBV4-2 and TRBJ2-7; possible D gene TRBD2, 6 bases. Between the trimmed V and J ends, which lost 1 base and 3 bases, there was a span of 13 bases. The CDR3 loop spans 15 amino acids. Germline assignment: CDR1 LGHNA and CDR2 YNFKEQ. The CDR3 DNA is TGTGCCAGCAGCCAAGGGCCGGGACTCAACTACGAGCAGTACTTC. Its protein product is CASSQGPGLNYEQYF.

CDR3 DNA sequence: TGCAGCGCCCGCCGGGACAGCGTCTACGAGCAGTACTTC. Translated, it gives CSARRDSVYEQYF. The V and J genes are TRBV29-1 and TRBJ2-7; 7 bases align to TRBD1. Trimming took 7 bases from V and 3 from J; bases not matched to a gene: 9. The CDR3 loop spans 13 amino acids. Germline lookup yields CDR1 SQVTM and CDR2 ANQGSEA.

V is TRBV28 and J is TRBJ2-7, with TRBD2 matching over 10 bases. CDR3 length: 16 residues. Germline V gene sequence: CDR1 MDHEN, CDR2 SYDVKM. V was clipped by 4 bases and J by 5 bases; unmatched bases: 11. The CDR3 nucleotides read TGTGCCAGCAGTTCCCGAGCGGGAGGGAATCCTAACGAGCAGTACTTC. It codes for CASSSRAGGNPNEQYF.

This clone was found once. V gene TRBV28 combines with J gene TRBJ2-1, with TRBD2 matching 10 bases. CDR1 is MDHEN, CDR2 SYDVKM, per germline. The V segment lost 8 bases and the J segment 0 bases; nucleotides outside the gene matches: 7. The CDR3 runs to 16 residues. The CDR3 DNA reads as TGTGCCAGCGTGGCTAGCGGGAGACACTCCTACAATGAGCAGTTCTTC. It specifies CASVASGRHSYNEQFF.

The V and J genes are TRBV21-1 and TRBJ2-7; whether TRBD2, the table's D call, matches the DNA was not checked. TRBV21-1 represents a pseudogene. This CDR3 region has 16 residues. The CDR3 is CASSKGPGTSHYEQYF. CDR3 sequence (DNA): TGTGCCAGCAGCAAAGGTCCCGGGACTAGCCATTACGAGCAGTACTTC.

The count of this clone is one. The rearrangement uses TRBV19 and TRBJ2-3; D perhaps matches TRBD2 (7 bases). The V end was cut by 1 base, the J end by 3 bases, with 14 bases between. The CDR3 has 16 amino acids. In germline, CDR1 is LNHDA, CDR2 SQIVND (reference sequence). The CDR3 nucleotides are TGTGCCAGTAGTATAGGCACAGGGAGGGGGACAGATACGCAGTATTTT. Protein: CASSIGTGRGTDTQYF.

The chain joins TRBV27 to TRBJ1-4; maybe TRBD1 (5 bases). Per the germline V gene, CDR1 is MNHEY and CDR2 is SMNVEV (reference sequence). Deletions cut 3 bases from V and 8 bases from J, with 10 bases between. The CDR3 is made up of 13 amino acids. The CDR3 loop is CASSFVGGEKLFF. DNA for the CDR3: TGTGCCAGCAGTTTCGTGGGGGGGGAAAAACTGTTTTTT. Together with reference TRBV27 and TRBJ1-4, the CDR3 gives the full variable domain: EAQVTQNPRYLITVTGKKLTVTCSQNMNHEYMSWYRQDPGLGLRQIYYSMNVEVTDKGDVPEGYKVSRKEKRNFPLILESPSPNQTSLYFCASSFVGGEKLFFGSGTQLSVL.

The chain couples TRBV6-5 to TRBJ1-5, with TRBD1 as a possible D gene (6 bases). V lost 5 bases, J lost 0 bases, and 11 bases lay in between. The CDR3 sequence is 15 residues long. From germline, CDR1 is MNHEY and CDR2 SVGAGI. The CDR3 coding sequence is TGTGCCAGCAGTCAGGGGACGTATAGCAATCAGCCCCAGCATTTT. Translating gives CASSQGTYSNQPQHF.

This clone was observed a single time. V gene TRBV28 combines with J gene TRBJ2-1, with D tentatively TRBD2 (6 bases). The V end lost 6 bases, the J end lost 10 bases, and 22 bases lay between the germline ends. Germline CDR1 is MDHEN and CDR2 is SYDVKM. The CDR3 contains 15 residues. CDR3 loop: CASRTRDSSFLEQFF. CDR3 nucleotide sequence: TGTGCCAGCAGAACCCGGGACTCCTCTTTTTTGGAGCAGTTCTTC. Together with reference TRBV28 and TRBJ2-1, the CDR3 gives the full variable domain: DVKVTQSSRYLVKRTGEKVFLECVQDMDHENMFWYRQDPGLGLRLIYFSYDVKMKEKGDIPEGYSVSREKKERFSLILESASTNQTSMYLCASRTRDSSFLEQFFGPGTRLTVL.

The rearrangement uses TRBV27 and TRBJ2-3; possible D gene TRBD1, 5 bases. The CDR3 length is 13 residues. Germline lookup yields CDR1 MNHEY and CDR2 SMNVEV (reference sequence). V dropped 3 bases and J dropped 6 bases, with 10 bases sitting between them. For the CDR3, the DNA is TGTGCCAGCAGTTTTCAGGGTTGGGATACGCAGTATTTT. Protein: CASSFQGWDTQYF.

The J gene is TRBJ2-3, the V gene TRBV6-6; D call uncertain. The germline CDR1 and CDR2 sequences are MNHNY and SVGAGI (reference sequence). The CDR3 sequence is 15 residues long. Trimming took off 0 bases at V and 2 bases at J, with 9 bases between the two ends. The CDR3 bases are TGTGCCAGCAGTTACTCGCGTCAAGACACAGATACGCAGTATTTT. The encoded protein is CASSYSRQDTDTQYF.

This clone was picked up one time. V gene TRBV2 combines with J gene TRBJ2-1; D is ambiguous. V lost 7 bases, J lost 5 bases, and 12 bases lay in between. The CDR3 has 13 amino acids. Germline V gene sequence: CDR1 SNHLY, CDR2 FYNNEI. This CDR3 reads CASKLDVNNEQFF. DNA of the CDR3: TGTGCCAGCAAGTTAGATGTTAACAATGAGCAGTTCTTC.

This clone was seen only once. The V call is TRBV11-2, the J call TRBJ2-7; the D gene is possibly TRBD2 (6 bases). Germline lookup yields CDR1 SGHAT and CDR2 FQNNGV. V was clipped by 5 bases and J by 3 bases, with 11 bases between them. CDR3 length: 13 residues. CDR3 in DNA: TGTGCCAGCAGCACCGGGACTTACTACGAGCAGTACTTC. Translating it yields CASSTGTYYEQYF.

This clone was seen just once. This chain joins TRBV9 and TRBJ1-1; the match to TRBD1 covers 9 bases. The CDR3 sequence is 14 residues long. Trimming cost V 3 bases and J 2 bases; bases outside gene matches: 2. CDR1 and CDR2 from the germline V gene are SGDLS and YYNGEE. CDR3 coding DNA: TGTGCCAGCAGCGAGGGACAGGGTAACACTGAAGCTTTCTTT. It yields the protein CASSEGQGNTEAFF.

The rearrangement links TRBV11-1 to TRBJ1-1, with D perhaps matching TRBD1 (6 bases). V was cut by 4 bases and J by 1 base, with 13 bases left in between. Germline CDR1 and CDR2: SGHAT and FQDESV (reference sequence). The CDR3 has 15 amino acids. The CDR3 DNA sequence: TGTGCCAGCAGCTCCTCTTGGGGGCAGAACACTGAAGCTTTCTTT. Its translation is CASSSSWGQNTEAFF.

The chain employs TRBV5-1 and TRBJ2-7; the D is unclear. V lost 4 bases and J lost 2, with 10 bases in between. Germline loops: CDR1 SGHRS, CDR2 YFSETQ. The CDR3 runs to 13 residues. CDR3 sequence: CASSPDGAYEQYF. The CDR3 DNA sequence: TGCGCCAGCAGCCCCGACGGAGCCTACGAGCAGTACTTC.

The chain carries TRBV4-2 and TRBJ2-5; TRBD2 agrees at 12 bases. With V trimmed by 4 bases and J by 2 bases, 8 bases remained unmatched. This CDR3 has 17 residues. The V gene's germline CDR1 is LGHNA and CDR2 YNFKEQ. The CDR3 bases are TGTGCCAGCAGCCTCGCCAAGACTAGCGGGGGACAAGAGACCCAGTACTTC. It codes for CASSLAKTSGGQETQYF.